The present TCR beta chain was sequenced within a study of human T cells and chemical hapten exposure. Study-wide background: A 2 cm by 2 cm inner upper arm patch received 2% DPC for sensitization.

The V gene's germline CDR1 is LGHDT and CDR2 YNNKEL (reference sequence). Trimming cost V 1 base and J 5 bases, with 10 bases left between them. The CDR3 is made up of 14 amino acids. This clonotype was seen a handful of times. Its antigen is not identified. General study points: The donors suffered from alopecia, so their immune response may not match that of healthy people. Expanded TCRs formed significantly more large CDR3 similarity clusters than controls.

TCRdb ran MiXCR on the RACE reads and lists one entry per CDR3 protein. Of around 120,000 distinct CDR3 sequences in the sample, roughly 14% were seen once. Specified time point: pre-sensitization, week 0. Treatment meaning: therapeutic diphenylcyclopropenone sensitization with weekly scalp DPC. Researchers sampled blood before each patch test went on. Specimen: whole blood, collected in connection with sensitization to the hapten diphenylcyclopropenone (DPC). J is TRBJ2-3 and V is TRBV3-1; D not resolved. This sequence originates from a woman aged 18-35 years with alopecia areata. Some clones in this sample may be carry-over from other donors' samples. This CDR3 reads CASSQGPTGDTQYF. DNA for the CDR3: TGTGCCAGCAGCCAAGGACCGACCGGAGATACGCAGTATTTT.